Listed below are T cell receptor beta chains from one sample, sequenced in a study of cytomegalovirus exposure and HLA in healthy donors. The method was immunoSEQ multiplex PCR; TCRdb's version includes in-frame clones alone and lacks a portion of them. The profile covers around 200,000 clones, with about 79% appearing a single time and approximately 1.2% taken by the ten largest. The source material was PBMCs. These TCRs come from a girl aged 2 to 10 in good health and CMV-seropositive. Both conserved end residues are trimmed from each CDR3. Expanded clones are given a class, and other clones once, few, many or no size at all.

size: .
J: TRBJ2-5
V: TRBV6-1
CDR3: ASSGDSLRGETQY

size: .
J: TRBJ1-5
V: TRBV6-5
CDR3: ASRSQVNQPQH

size: .
J: TRBJ1-1
V: TRBV5-4
CDR3: ASSKGGKLEAEAF

size: .
J: TRBJ1-1
V: TRBV19
CDR3: ASSISAPPDKGEAF

size: .
J: TRBJ2-3
V: TRBV19
CDR3: ASKTDTQY

size: .
J: TRBJ2-1
V: TRBV29-1
CDR3: SVDSVNEQF

size: .
J: TRBJ1-2
V: TRBV28
CDR3: AGGEGRNYGYT

size: .
J: TRBJ1-1
V: TRBV6-1
CDR3: ASSRQFMNTEAF

size: .
J: TRBJ2-3
V: TRBV7-3
CDR3: ASSLNSADSTDTQY

size: .
J: TRBJ1-4
V: TRBV5-1
CDR3: ASSWGQTNEKLF

size: .
J: TRBJ2-1
V: TRBV6-5
CDR3: ASSYGLAGRYEQF

size: few
J: TRBJ1-1
V: TRBV4-1
CDR3: ASSQDPTTGDPRDTEAF

size: .
J: TRBJ1-1
V: TRBV4-2
CDR3: ASSQSGSEAF

size: .
J: TRBJ2-5
V: TRBV14
CDR3: ASSQDVAGGTETQY

size: .
J: TRBJ2-5
V: TRBV5-4
CDR3: ASSRGTYKETQY

size: .
J: TRBJ1-2
V: TRBV6-5
CDR3: ASSYSFSYGYT

size: .
J: TRBJ1-1
V: TRBV10-1
CDR3: ASRRDINTEAF

size: .
J: TRBJ2-6
V: TRBV28
CDR3: ASSSRGAGANVLT

size: once
J: TRBJ2-3
V: TRBV25-1
CDR3: ASSDSRRGPTDTQY

size: .
J: TRBJ1-2
V: TRBV5-4
CDR3: ASSLQGQGRGYT

size: .
J: TRBJ2-1
V: TRBV6-1
CDR3: ASLQGISYNEQF

size: .
J: TRBJ2-1
V: TRBV7-3
CDR3: ASSLGTGWDEQF

size: once
J: TRBJ2-2
V: TRBV27
CDR3: ASSLLSGRNTGELF

size: .
J: TRBJ1-2
V: TRBV19
CDR3: ASGPPGVYGYT

size: .
J: TRBJ2-7
V: TRBV30
CDR3: AWSGLASPHEQY

size: .
J: TRBJ1-6
V: TRBV6-5
CDR3: ASSRVWTGDSPLH

size: .
J: TRBJ2-1
V: TRBV19
CDR3: ASSPPYNEQF

size: .
J: TRBJ2-7
V: TRBV5-1
CDR3: ASSLDLPLDEQY

size: .
J: TRBJ1-5
V: TRBV1
CDR3: TSSNQGALGPQH

size: .
J: TRBJ1-1
V: TRBV12-5
CDR3: ARNLTVSRRAGAF

size: .
J: TRBJ2-3
V: TRBV28
CDR3: ASSLTQGAGGDTQY

size: .
J: TRBJ2-3
V: TRBV6-1
CDR3: ASREDRQGTDTQY

size: .
J: TRBJ2-1
V: TRBV5-4
CDR3: ASSMTSGSGMDEQF

size: .
J: TRBJ2-3
V: TRBV5-1
CDR3: ASARWASGDSTDTQY

size: .
J: TRBJ1-5
V: TRBV6-5
CDR3: ASTDGGYSNQPQH

size: .
J: TRBJ2-2
V: TRBV11-2
CDR3: ASSLGLQDWELF

size: .
J: TRBJ2-1
V: TRBV10-3
CDR3: AISEKLNNEQF

size: .
J: .
V: TRBV6-5
CDR3: ASTGTGTTYEQY

size: .
J: TRBJ1-5
V: TRBV28
CDR3: ASRGTGVSNQPQH

size: .
J: TRBJ2-7
V: TRBV9
CDR3: ASSVAVFGYEQY

size: .
J: TRBJ1-5
V: TRBV28
CDR3: ASREARLNQPQH

size: .
J: TRBJ2-7
V: TRBV6-5
CDR3: ASSRGYEQY

size: .
J: TRBJ2-2
V: TRBV6-4
CDR3: ASSVSGTGNTGELF

size: .
J: TRBJ1-4
V: TRBV21-1
CDR3: ASTLRADSNEKLF

size: .
J: TRBJ2-1
V: TRBV19
CDR3: ASTLAGAYNEQF

size: .
J: TRBJ2-1
V: TRBV5-5
CDR3: ASSLGTAHNEQF

size: .
J: TRBJ2-7
V: TRBV5-1
CDR3: ASSIGLAGDYEQY

size: .
J: TRBJ2-4
V: TRBV7-3
CDR3: ASSSGQGNIQY

size: .
J: TRBJ2-2
V: TRBV4-1
CDR3: ASSPVGTGINTGELF

size: .
J: TRBJ1-1
V: TRBV15
CDR3: ATSRDRGRGLTEAF

size: .
J: TRBJ1-2
V: TRBV30
CDR3: AWTTGASNYGYT

size: .
J: TRBJ1-1
V: TRBV11-2
CDR3: ASSPDLRRNTEAF

size: .
J: TRBJ2-5
V: TRBV7-3
CDR3: ASSQQGSGETQY

size: few
J: TRBJ2-7
V: TRBV6-6
CDR3: ASLRWTGGDSYEQY

size: .
J: TRBJ2-1
V: TRBV7-3
CDR3: ASSLGRNNEQF

size: .
J: TRBJ2-4
V: TRBV6-1
CDR3: ASRGRGAKNIQY

size: .
J: TRBJ1-3
V: TRBV19
CDR3: ATFRPGAGNTIY

size: .
J: TRBJ2-3
V: TRBV6-5
CDR3: ASRKAGQGTDTQY